Listed below are T cell receptor beta chains from one sample, sequenced in a study of blood T cells in healthy people across ages. TCRdb analysed the 5' RACE reads with MiXCR anew, one entry per CDR3 protein. The sample includes under 1,000,000 distinct CDR3 sequences, more than 35% of them seen just once. What was sequenced was blood. The source is a man older than 75 in good health. Both conserved end residues are part of each CDR3. Each record gives: clone size, V gene, J gene, D gene, CDR3 DNA, CDR3 protein. The D gene is left open where the match is weak. Where a row states a size, it is once, few, many or the class of an expanded clone; other rows omit it.

clone_size: NA; v_call: TRBV6-5; j_call: TRBJ2-5; d_call: NA; cdr3_nt: TGTGCCAGCAGCCGCCGGACAGCAGAAGAGACCCAGTACTTC; cdr3_aa: CASSRRTAEETQYF
clone_size: NA; v_call: TRBV25-1; j_call: TRBJ2-2; d_call: TRBD2; cdr3_nt: TGTGCCAGCAGAGGACCGGGACTAGCGGGAGGGCCGGCCGGGGAGCTGTTTTTT; cdr3_aa: CASRGPGLAGGPAGELFF
clone_size: many; v_call: TRBV5-6; j_call: TRBJ2-3; d_call: NA; cdr3_nt: TGTGCCAGCAGCTTTCTAACAGACACCACAGATACGCAGTATTTT; cdr3_aa: CASSFLTDTTDTQYF
clone_size: NA; v_call: TRBV27; j_call: TRBJ2-3; d_call: NA; cdr3_nt: TGTGCCAGCACCTCCCGGGTGGGTAGCACAGATACGCAGTATTTT; cdr3_aa: CASTSRVGSTDTQYF
clone_size: NA; v_call: TRBV27; j_call: TRBJ2-6; d_call: TRBD1; cdr3_nt: TGTGCCAGCAGTTCGGGACAGGGGTTTCCTGGGGCCAACGTCCTGACTTTC; cdr3_aa: CASSSGQGFPGANVLTF
clone_size: NA; v_call: TRBV20-1; j_call: TRBJ2-7; d_call: NA; cdr3_nt: TGCAGTGCTATTCCCGGGACATTTTCCTACGAGCAGTACTTC; cdr3_aa: CSAIPGTFSYEQYF
clone_size: NA; v_call: TRBV12-3/TRBV12-4; j_call: TRBJ1-2; d_call: NA; cdr3_nt: TGTGCCAGCAGTTTAAGGCAGGGATTATTCTATGGCTACACCTTC; cdr3_aa: CASSLRQGLFYGYTF
clone_size: once; v_call: TRBV7-9; j_call: TRBJ1-2; d_call: NA; cdr3_nt: TGTGCCAGCAGCTTAATCTTCCCGAACCCGAAACCGGACTATGGCTACACCTTC; cdr3_aa: CASSLIFPNPKPDYGYTF
clone_size: NA; v_call: TRBV6-1; j_call: TRBJ2-5; d_call: NA; cdr3_nt: TGTGCCAGCAGTGAAGTGGTCTGGGAGACCCAGTACTTC; cdr3_aa: CASSEVVWETQYF
clone_size: NA; v_call: TRBV5-1; j_call: TRBJ1-2; d_call: NA; cdr3_nt: TGCGCCAGCAGCTACGGACGGATCTATGGCTACACCTTC; cdr3_aa: CASSYGRIYGYTF
clone_size: NA; v_call: TRBV10-3; j_call: TRBJ2-7; d_call: NA; cdr3_nt: TGTGCCATCAGTGAGTCGGAGGACAGAGGACACGAGCAGTACTTC; cdr3_aa: CAISESEDRGHEQYF
clone_size: NA; v_call: TRBV7-3; j_call: TRBJ2-1; d_call: TRBD1; cdr3_nt: TGTGCCAGCAGCTTAACTAGGACAGGGCTTGGTGAGCAGTTCTTC; cdr3_aa: CASSLTRTGLGEQFF
clone_size: NA; v_call: TRBV30; j_call: TRBJ2-1; d_call: NA; cdr3_nt: TGTGCCGGTGGGCTGGGGGCGGTTGAGCAGTTCTTC; cdr3_aa: CAGGLGAVEQFF
clone_size: many; v_call: TRBV7-2; j_call: TRBJ2-1; d_call: NA; cdr3_nt: TGTGCCAGCAGCTTAGGGACAGACTACAATGAGCAGTTCTTC; cdr3_aa: CASSLGTDYNEQFF
clone_size: NA; v_call: TRBV20-1; j_call: TRBJ2-2; d_call: TRBD2; cdr3_nt: TGCAGTGCTAGACCCGGACTAGCGACGAACACCGGGGAGCTGTTTTTT; cdr3_aa: CSARPGLATNTGELFF
clone_size: NA; v_call: TRBV29-1; j_call: TRBJ1-2; d_call: NA; cdr3_nt: TGCAGCGTTGACCAGTCGGGTGGCTACACCTTC; cdr3_aa: CSVDQSGGYTF
clone_size: NA; v_call: TRBV7-2; j_call: TRBJ2-2; d_call: NA; cdr3_nt: TGTGCCAGCAGCTTAGTCCTCGGGGAGCTGTTTTTT; cdr3_aa: CASSLVLGELFF
clone_size: NA; v_call: TRBV12-3/TRBV12-4; j_call: TRBJ2-5; d_call: NA; cdr3_nt: TGTGCCAGCACCGAAGGCAGAGGGTTGGGAGAGACCCAGTACTTC; cdr3_aa: CASTEGRGLGETQYF
clone_size: few; v_call: TRBV2; j_call: TRBJ1-6; d_call: NA; cdr3_nt: TGTGCCAGCAGTGAGGGGGGCGGCGATTCACCCCTCCACTTT; cdr3_aa: CASSEGGGDSPLHF
clone_size: few; v_call: TRBV7-9; j_call: TRBJ2-1; d_call: TRBD1; cdr3_nt: TGTGCCAGCAGGGGGATTTGGGACAGGGGCCCCAGGGAGCAGTTCTTC; cdr3_aa: CASRGIWDRGPREQFF
clone_size: NA; v_call: TRBV20-1; j_call: TRBJ2-5; d_call: TRBD2; cdr3_nt: TGCAGTGCTAGACCCCTAGATGGGAGGGAACAAGAGACCCAGTACTTC; cdr3_aa: CSARPLDGREQETQYF
clone_size: few; v_call: TRBV28; j_call: TRBJ2-7; d_call: TRBD1; cdr3_nt: TGTGCCAGCTGCCTGGGACAGGGACGATACGAGCAGTACTTC; cdr3_aa: CASCLGQGRYEQYF
clone_size: NA; v_call: TRBV20-1; j_call: TRBJ2-1; d_call: TRBD2; cdr3_nt: TGCAGTGCTCACATACTCAGCGGGAGTCGGGCCAATGAGCAGTTCTTC; cdr3_aa: CSAHILSGSRANEQFF
clone_size: NA; v_call: TRBV7-9; j_call: TRBJ2-1; d_call: NA; cdr3_nt: TGTGCCAGCAGCTTACCCACAAGGAGTGAGCAGTTCTTC; cdr3_aa: CASSLPTRSEQFF
clone_size: once; v_call: TRBV9; j_call: TRBJ2-5; d_call: TRBD2; cdr3_nt: TGTGCCAGCAGCGTCCGCGTCAGCGGGACCTGCAATGAGCAGTACTTC; cdr3_aa: CASSVRVSGTCNEQYF
clone_size: NA; v_call: TRBV29-1; j_call: TRBJ1-2; d_call: NA; cdr3_nt: TGCAGCGTTCTGGGGGCCGGGGGAGCTAACTATGGCTACACCTTC; cdr3_aa: CSVLGAGGANYGYTF
clone_size: NA; v_call: TRBV6-2/TRBV6-3; j_call: TRBJ2-1; d_call: TRBD1; cdr3_nt: TGTGCCAGCAGTTACTCCCCGCCCGGGACAGGGATCTACAATGAGCAGTTCTTC; cdr3_aa: CASSYSPPGTGIYNEQFF
clone_size: NA; v_call: TRBV7-2; j_call: TRBJ1-2; d_call: TRBD1; cdr3_nt: TGTGCCAGCAGCTTAGGGGGACAGGCCGACGGCTACACCTTC; cdr3_aa: CASSLGGQADGYTF
clone_size: few; v_call: TRBV29-1; j_call: TRBJ2-7; d_call: TRBD2; cdr3_nt: TGCAGCGCCGGAGGTGGGATTGGAGGGCCTAGCGGGCCATACGAGCAGTACTTC; cdr3_aa: CSAGGGIGGPSGPYEQYF
clone_size: NA; v_call: TRBV20-1; j_call: TRBJ1-1; d_call: TRBD1; cdr3_nt: TGCAGTGCTGGACCTCCTGGACAGGGCGGCACTGAAGCTTTCTTT; cdr3_aa: CSAGPPGQGGTEAFF
clone_size: many; v_call: TRBV7-8; j_call: TRBJ2-1; d_call: NA; cdr3_nt: TGTGCCAGCCAGGCGGGGCAGGTTTACAATGAGCAGTTCTTC; cdr3_aa: CASQAGQVYNEQFF
clone_size: NA; v_call: TRBV5-1; j_call: TRBJ2-7; d_call: TRBD1; cdr3_nt: TGCGCCAGCAGCTTGAGCCGGGACAGACTTCCCTACGAGCAGTACTTC; cdr3_aa: CASSLSRDRLPYEQYF
clone_size: NA; v_call: TRBV6-4; j_call: TRBJ2-5; d_call: TRBD2; cdr3_nt: TGTGCCAGCAGACTAGCGGGGGGGCTCTTCAATGAGCAGTACTTC; cdr3_aa: CASRLAGGLFNEQYF
clone_size: NA; v_call: TRBV29-1; j_call: TRBJ2-2; d_call: TRBD1; cdr3_nt: TGCAGCGTTTACCGGGACAGTACAACCGGGGAGCTGTTTTTT; cdr3_aa: CSVYRDSTTGELFF
clone_size: once; v_call: TRBV28; j_call: TRBJ2-1; d_call: TRBD2; cdr3_nt: TGTGCCAGCAGCTTTACTAGCGGGAGGGACTATACCTACAATGAGCAGTTCTTC; cdr3_aa: CASSFTSGRDYTYNEQFF
clone_size: NA; v_call: TRBV6-5; j_call: TRBJ2-7; d_call: NA; cdr3_nt: TGTGCCAGCAGTTACGACGCGGGGCGGTACTACGAGCAGTACTTC; cdr3_aa: CASSYDAGRYYEQYF
clone_size: few; v_call: TRBV29-1; j_call: TRBJ2-7; d_call: TRBD1; cdr3_nt: TGCAGCGCTGGGGACAGCAACTACGAGCAGTACTTC; cdr3_aa: CSAGDSNYEQYF
clone_size: NA; v_call: TRBV27; j_call: TRBJ1-4; d_call: NA; cdr3_nt: TGTGCCAGCAGTACCCGACCCGCAACTAATGAAAAACTGTTTTTT; cdr3_aa: CASSTRPATNEKLFF
clone_size: many; v_call: TRBV12-3/TRBV12-4; j_call: TRBJ1-2; d_call: NA; cdr3_nt: TGTGCCAGCAGTCGCCAAGAGACTGCCTATGGCTACACCTTC; cdr3_aa: CASSRQETAYGYTF
clone_size: NA; v_call: TRBV12-3/TRBV12-4; j_call: TRBJ2-5; d_call: NA; cdr3_nt: TGTGCCAGCAGTTTAAAGGAGAGTGGGACCCAGTACTTC; cdr3_aa: CASSLKESGTQYF
clone_size: NA; v_call: TRBV4-1; j_call: TRBJ2-7; d_call: TRBD2; cdr3_nt: TGCGCCAGCAGCCAACTTAGCGGGAGCTCCTACGAGCAGTACTTC; cdr3_aa: CASSQLSGSSYEQYF
clone_size: NA; v_call: TRBV9; j_call: TRBJ2-6; d_call: NA; cdr3_nt: TGTGCCAGCAGCGTAAAGGGGCCCGGGGCCAACGTCCTGACTTTC; cdr3_aa: CASSVKGPGANVLTF
clone_size: many; v_call: TRBV9; j_call: TRBJ2-1; d_call: NA; cdr3_nt: TGTGCCAGCAGCGTAGCCGGTCTTTCCGAGCAGTTCTTC; cdr3_aa: CASSVAGLSEQFF
clone_size: NA; v_call: TRBV7-2; j_call: TRBJ2-7; d_call: NA; cdr3_nt: TGTGCCAGCAGCTCCTACTTATCCTCCTACGAGCAGTACTTC; cdr3_aa: CASSSYLSSYEQYF
clone_size: NA; v_call: TRBV7-2; j_call: TRBJ2-2; d_call: TRBD2; cdr3_nt: TGTGCGAGGCAGCGGGGGACGAACACCGGGGAGCTGTTTTTT; cdr3_aa: CARQRGTNTGELFF
clone_size: NA; v_call: TRBV9; j_call: TRBJ2-1; d_call: TRBD2; cdr3_nt: TGTGCCAGCAGCGTAGGTCAAGGGACTAGCGGGAGAAATGAGCAGTTCTTC; cdr3_aa: CASSVGQGTSGRNEQFF
clone_size: few; v_call: TRBV5-6; j_call: TRBJ2-3; d_call: TRBD2; cdr3_nt: TGTGCCAGCGGCGCTGGGACTAGCGAGGATACGCAGTATTTT; cdr3_aa: CASGAGTSEDTQYF
clone_size: NA; v_call: TRBV6-2/TRBV6-3; j_call: TRBJ2-7; d_call: NA; cdr3_nt: TGTGCCAGCAGGACGGAGGCAGGGACCCCCTACGAGCAGTACTTC; cdr3_aa: CASRTEAGTPYEQYF
clone_size: NA; v_call: TRBV7-9; j_call: TRBJ2-5; d_call: NA; cdr3_nt: TGTGCCAGCAGCTCACTGCGGGTCAATGAGCAGTACTTC; cdr3_aa: CASSSLRVNEQYF
clone_size: NA; v_call: TRBV7-8; j_call: TRBJ1-5; d_call: NA; cdr3_nt: TGTGCCAGCAGTTTGACACGTGGGATGAATCAGCCCCAGCATTTT; cdr3_aa: CASSLTRGMNQPQHF
clone_size: NA; v_call: TRBV20-1; j_call: TRBJ1-1; d_call: NA; cdr3_nt: TGCAGTGCTAGAGAGGGATGGGGAGCTGAAGCTTTCTTT; cdr3_aa: CSAREGWGAEAFF
clone_size: NA; v_call: TRBV20-1; j_call: TRBJ1-2; d_call: TRBD1; cdr3_nt: TGCAGTGCTCCGGACAGGGGTGACTATGGCTACACCTTC; cdr3_aa: CSAPDRGDYGYTF
clone_size: many; v_call: TRBV10-3; j_call: TRBJ2-1; d_call: TRBD2; cdr3_nt: TGTGCCATCAAGGAGGGACTAGCTTCGAAGCGGCAGTTCTTC; cdr3_aa: CAIKEGLASKRQFF
clone_size: NA; v_call: TRBV7-2; j_call: TRBJ1-5; d_call: NA; cdr3_nt: TGTGCCAGCGCGGTGGGATCCAATCAGCCCCAGCATTTT; cdr3_aa: CASAVGSNQPQHF